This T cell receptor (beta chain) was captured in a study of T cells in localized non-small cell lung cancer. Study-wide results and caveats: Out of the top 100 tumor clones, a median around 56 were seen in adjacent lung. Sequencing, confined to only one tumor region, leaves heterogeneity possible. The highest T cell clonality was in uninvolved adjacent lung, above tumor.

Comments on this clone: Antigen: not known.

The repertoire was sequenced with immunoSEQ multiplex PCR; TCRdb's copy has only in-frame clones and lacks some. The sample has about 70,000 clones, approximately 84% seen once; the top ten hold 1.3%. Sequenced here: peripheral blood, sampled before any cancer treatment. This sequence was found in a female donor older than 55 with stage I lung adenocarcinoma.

CDR3: CASSPLMAGPSDSGNTIYF. The CDR3 nucleotides are TGTGCCAGCTCACCACTGATGGCCGGACCCTCGGACTCTGGAAACACCATATATTTT. This sequence joins TRBV18 and TRBJ1-3, with D unclear. The germline V gene has CDR1 KGHSH and CDR2 LQKENI. The CDR3 length is 19 residues. Trimming took off 1 base at V and 0 bases at J, with 19 bases between the two ends.